What follows are 29 T cell receptor beta chains derived from one specimen sequenced in a study of T cells in Graves' hyperthyroidism and ophthalmopathy (dated by TCRdb to 2018 to 2020). Library generation was performed with multiplex PCR. The data were produced on an Illumina HiSeq 2000. TCR beta CDR3 regions were amplified from RNA transcripts. For the first round of RT-PCR on the TCR CDR3, the HTBI primer set was used together with the Qiagen OneStep RT-PCR kit. Starting from the raw public reads, TCRdb applied fastp trimming at Q25, assembled clones with MiXCR and retained in-frame beta chains. Rows matching on CDR3 protein sequence are summarized as one entry with the most common DNA and genes. Within this sample are fewer than 900,000 distinct CDR3 sequences, with 18% of them counted one time only. Over 15% of the sample is taken by the ten largest. The sequenced sample was blood. The source of these receptors is a woman between 45 and 65 years old with Graves' hyperthyroidism that later progressed to Graves' ophthalmopathy.

The table lists this clonotype with many counts. The chain links TRBV7-9 to TRBJ2-3, with TRBD2 matching 16 bases. The CDR3 sequence is 15 residues long. The V gene's germline CDR1 is SEHNR and CDR2 FQNEAQ (reference sequence). Trimming at V came to 7 bases and at J to 4 bases, leaving 2 bases not matched to a gene. The CDR3 DNA is TGTGCCAGCACCGGGACTAGCGGGGGGGCAGATACGCAGTATTTT. Translating gives CASTGTSGGADTQYF.

The gene calls are TRBV14 and TRBJ2-5; 10 bases match TRBD2. The CDR3 has 15 amino acids. Germline V gives CDR1 SGHDN, CDR2 FVKESK. Unmatched junction bases numbered 7, after V lost 4 bases and J lost 5 bases. The CDR3 nucleotides are TGTGCCAGCAGCCCCCAGCGGGGGGGCATTGAGACCCAGTACTTC. As protein: CASSPQRGGIETQYF.

This clonotype appeared many times. V usage is TRBV7-3 and J usage is TRBJ1-5; TRBD1 agrees at 7 bases. The CDR3 contains 17 residues. The germline CDR1 and CDR2 sequences are SGHTA and FQGTGA. Trimming cost V 1 base and J 2 bases; bases outside gene matches: 8. CDR3: CASSLIEGARGNQPQHF. CDR3 DNA: TGTGCCAGCAGCTTAATAGAGGGGGCGAGGGGCAATCAGCCCCAGCATTTT.

This clonotype was observed many times. The CDR3: CARKLLGTNEQFF. Here the CDR3 DNA reads TGTGCCAGAAAGCTCCTAGGAACAAATGAGCAGTTCTTC. The rearrangement links TRBV2 to TRBJ2-1; D not certain. The CDR3 totals 13 residues. Germline-derived CDR1 and CDR2 are SNHLY and FYNNEI. V lost 9 bases to trimming and J lost 7 bases, with 16 bases between them. The whole variable domain, remainder taken from reference TRBV2 and TRBJ2-1, is EPEVTQTPSHQVTQMGQEVILRCVPISNHLYFYWYRQILGQKVEFLVSFYNNEISEKSEIFDDQFSVERPDGSNFTLKIRSTKLEDSAMYFCARKLLGTNEQFFGPGTRLTVL.

The table lists this clonotype with a few counts. The J gene is TRBJ1-1, the V gene TRBV4-1, with a tentative D call TRBD1 (6 bases). CDR3 length equals 14 residues. CDR1 and CDR2 (germline): MGHRA, YSYEKL. The V end lost 7 bases, the J end lost 1 base, and 13 bases lay between the germline ends. CDR3 DNA: TGCGCCAGCAAACGGGACACCCCGAACACTGAAGCTTTCTTT. The encoded protein is CASKRDTPNTEAFF.

This clonotype was seen a handful of times. This chain links TRBV5-5 with TRBJ1-4, with D possibly matching TRBD1 (6 bases). Deletions cut 2 bases from V and 7 bases from J, with 18 bases between. The CDR3 is made up of 16 amino acids. Germline V gene lookup returns CDR1 SGHKS and CDR2 YYEKEE (reference sequence). The CDR3 region has the DNA TGTGCCAGCAGCTTAAAACAGGGCCAGACCGCTGAAAAACTGTTTTTT. This translates into CASSLKQGQTAEKLFF. The full variable domain, completed using reference TRBV5-5 and TRBJ1-4, is DAGVTQSPTHLIKTRGQQVTLRCSPISGHKSVSWYQQVLGQGPQFIFQYYEKEERGRGNFPDRFSARQFPNYSSELNVNALLLGDSALYLCASSLKQGQTAEKLFFGSGTQLSVL.

This clonotype occurred many times. The chain links TRBV7-9 to TRBJ2-3; D might be TRBD2 (7 bases). This CDR3 has 14 residues. The V end lost 4 bases, the J end lost 3 bases, and 11 bases lay between the germline ends. The germline V gene encodes CDR1 SEHNR and CDR2 FQNEAQ (reference sequence). CDR3 sequence (DNA): TGTGCCAGCAGCTCTGGGGGGGCAACAGATACGCAGTATTTT. As protein: CASSSGGATDTQYF.

In its sample, this clonotype was seen a few times. V usage is TRBV12-3 or TRBV12-4 and J usage is TRBJ1-2, with 9 bases that match TRBD1. V shed 3 bases and J 2 bases; nucleotides not matched to a gene: 7. The CDR3 contains 16 residues. The CDR3 reads CASSLFSTGGNYGYTF. Here the CDR3 DNA reads TGTGCCAGCAGTTTGTTCTCAACAGGGGGCAACTATGGCTACACCTTC.

This clonotype appeared a single time. The chain has TRBV5-1 and TRBJ1-1; D is possibly TRBD1 (6 bases). The germline V gene has CDR1 SGHRS and CDR2 YFSETQ. The V end lost 2 bases, the J end lost 0 bases, and 14 bases lay between the germline ends. CDR3 length equals 16 residues. CDR3 protein: CASSFGPGAVNTEAFF. Here the CDR3 DNA reads TGCGCCAGCAGCTTTGGGCCAGGGGCGGTGAACACTGAAGCTTTCTTT.

The sample holds one count of this clonotype. V gene TRBV20-1 combines with J gene TRBJ2-4; the D call may be TRBD1 or TRBD2 (5 bases each). CDR3 length: 14 amino acids. The germline V gene has CDR1 DFQATT and CDR2 SNEGSKA (reference sequence). The V end lost 0 bases, the J end lost 7 bases, and 13 bases lay between the germline ends. The CDR3 region is CSARDTRGANIQYF. DNA of the CDR3: TGCAGTGCTAGAGATACGAGGGGCGCGAACATTCAGTACTTC.

This clonotype was observed a handful of times. The chain couples TRBV24-1 to TRBJ1-3; D ambiguous. V was clipped by 1 base and J by 4 bases, with 10 bases between them. The CDR3 loop spans 15 amino acids. Germline loops: CDR1 KGHDR, CDR2 SFDVKD. The CDR3 sequence is CATSDFWTSGNTIYF. The CDR3 DNA is TGTGCCACCAGTGATTTTTGGACCTCAGGAAACACCATATATTTT.

This clonotype occurred a few times. The chain has TRBV7-9 and TRBJ1-3, with 8 bases fitting TRBD1. The CDR3 length is 15 residues. Germline loops: CDR1 SEHNR, CDR2 FQNEAQ (reference sequence). V was clipped by 3 bases and J by 4 bases; unmatched bases: 5. The CDR3 region is CASSFSDREGNTIYF. CDR3 bases: TGTGCCAGCAGCTTTTCGGACAGGGAAGGAAACACCATATATTTT.

The chain uses TRBV2 and TRBJ1-2; possible D gene TRBD1, 5 bases. Looked up from germline, CDR1 is SNHLY and CDR2 is FYNNEI. The V and J ends lost 8 bases and 1 base respectively, with 20 bases between them. This CDR3 comprises 16 residues. CDR3 sequence reads: CASSILGGQGNYGYTF. The CDR3 DNA reads TGTGCCAGCTCGATATTAGGAGGTCAGGGTAACTATGGCTACACCTTC.

The J gene is TRBJ2-5, the V gene TRBV24-1, with D perhaps matching TRBD1 (6 bases). The V gene's germline CDR1 is KGHDR and CDR2 SFDVKD. This CDR3 is built from 14 residues. Trimming took off 5 bases at V and 4 bases at J, with 13 bases between the two ends. The CDR3 nucleotides are TGTGCCACCAGTGCCCGGTTAGGGGGAGAGACCCAGTACTTC. Its translation: CATSARLGGETQYF.

This clonotype appeared many times. The chain combines TRBV30 with TRBJ2-5; tentatively, D is TRBD2 (7 bases). Trimming took 5 bases from V and 4 from J, leaving 17 bases between them. This CDR3 is 14 amino acids long. Germline-derived CDR1 and CDR2 are GTSNPN and SVGIG (reference sequence). CDR3 amino acids: CAWGEAGGPETQYF. CDR3 nucleotide sequence: TGTGCCTGGGGTGAAGCCGGGGGGCCAGAGACCCAGTACTTC.

The chain joins TRBV9 to TRBJ1-5; TRBD1 aligns across 8 bases. The V gene end was trimmed by 7 bases and the J gene end by 2 bases; junction bases not matched to a gene: 14. The CDR3 length is 17 residues. The germline V gene encodes CDR1 SGDLS and CDR2 YYNGEE. The CDR3 nucleotides are TGTGCCAGCTCCATGGGCAGGGGGCAAGCTGGCAATCAGCCCCAGCATTTT. It codes for CASSMGRGQAGNQPQHF.

This clonotype was seen ten or more times. The junction shows a germline mismatch at one end, possibly a read error. The chain couples TRBV30 to TRBJ1-1; unclear D gene. Germline loops: CDR1 GTSNPN, CDR2 SVGIG (reference sequence). The CDR3 runs to 15 residues. CDR3 loop: CAWGVSMALDTEAFF. The CDR3 nucleotides read TGTGCCTGGGGTGTGTCGATGGCACTGGACACTGAAGCTTTCTTT.

The CDR3, as DNA: TGCAGCGTTGTTGGGGCAGAGGGGGCAAGTGACACTGAAGCTTTCTTT. It specifies CSVVGAEGASDTEAFF. The V gene is TRBV29-1, the J gene TRBJ1-1, with 7 bases lining up with TRBD1. The CDR3 has 16 residues. Per the germline V gene, CDR1 is SQVTM and CDR2 is ANQGSEA. The J segment lost 3 bases and the V segment lost 4 bases, leaving 14 bases of the junction unmatched.

This clonotype was seen more than once but under ten times. The rearrangement joins TRBV5-1 to TRBJ1-2; TRBD1 matches at 9 bases. Unmatched junction bases numbered 12, after V lost 3 bases and J lost 6 bases. The CDR3 sequence is 16 residues long. Germline values: CDR1 SGHRS, CDR2 YFSETQ. The CDR3 region is CASSSGQGAPVDGYTF. For the CDR3, the DNA is TGCGCCAGCAGCTCGGGACAGGGAGCCCCGGTCGATGGCTACACCTTC. The whole variable domain, remainder taken from reference TRBV5-1 and TRBJ1-2, is KAGVTQTPRYLIKTRGQQVTLSCSPISGHRSVSWYQQTPGQGLQFLFEYFSETQRNKGNFPGRFSGRQFSNSRSEMNVSTLELGDSALYLCASSSGQGAPVDGYTFGSGTRLTVV.

This clonotype was picked up many times. This chain connects TRBV27 to TRBJ1-1; D not resolved. This CDR3 has 13 amino acids. In germline, CDR1 is MNHEY, CDR2 SMNVEV (reference sequence). V gave up 7 bases and J gave up 0 bases, with 9 bases separating them. For the CDR3, the DNA is TGTGCCAGCAAGGATGAGATGAACACTGAAGCTTTCTTT. Protein: CASKDEMNTEAFF.

The gene calls are TRBV3-1 and TRBJ2-6; TRBD2 matches 9 bases. Germline V lookup: CDR1 LGHDT, CDR2 YNNKEL (reference sequence). With 4 bases clipped from V and 1 base from J, the junction kept 8 bases outside the gene matches. CDR3 length: 18 residues. The CDR3 DNA is TGTGCCAGCAGCCCCCCCTGGCTAGCGGGGTCTGGGGCCAACGTCCTGACTTTC. This translates into CASSPPWLAGSGANVLTF.

This clonotype was observed a single time. This sequence joins TRBV28 and TRBJ2-1, with D hard to call. Germline values: CDR1 MDHEN, CDR2 SYDVKM. V lost 1 base to trimming and J lost 1 base, with 8 bases between them. The CDR3 length is 15 residues. This CDR3 is CASSLLARSYNEQFF. In DNA form, the CDR3 reads TGTGCCAGCAGTTTATTAGCCAGGTCCTACAATGAGCAGTTCTTC.

This clonotype was seen repeatedly, ten times or more. The rearrangement links TRBV27 to TRBJ1-1; no clear D gene. Trimming took 0 bases from V and 1 from J, leaving 12 bases between them. Per the germline V gene, CDR1 is MNHEY and CDR2 is SMNVEV (reference sequence). This CDR3 has 16 residues. The CDR3 nucleotides read TGTGCCAGCAGTTTATCGAGGGTCCCAGGGAACACTGAAGCTTTCTTT. Translating gives CASSLSRVPGNTEAFF.

This clonotype came up many times. The CDR3 bases are TGTGCCAGCAGTGAGGGGGCCATGAACACTGAAGCTTTCTTT. Translating gives CASSEGAMNTEAFF. V and J are TRBV2 and TRBJ1-1; TRBD1 might be the D (6 bases). CDR3 length: 14 amino acids. The V gene lost 3 bases and the J gene lost 0 bases, with 8 bases spanning the gap. CDR1 is SNHLY and CDR2 is FYNNEI in the germline V gene.

This clonotype has a handful of counts. This chain joins TRBV6-9 and TRBJ2-5; D might be TRBD1 or TRBD2, each matching 5 bases. This CDR3 region has 16 residues. Trimming stripped 3 bases from V and 1 base from J, with 15 bases between. Germline loops: CDR1 MNHGY, CDR2 SVAAGI. CDR3 nucleotides: TGTGCCAGCAGTTACCCAGGGAGTTCCCCCCAAGAGACCCAGTACTTC. It translates to CASSYPGSSPQETQYF.

This clonotype came up many times. CDR3 sequence reads: CSAEDGGISEAFF. In DNA, the CDR3 is TGCAGTGCTGAGGACGGAGGGATCTCTGAAGCTTTCTTT. This chain links TRBV20-1 with TRBJ1-1; D remains ambiguous. Trimming shortened V by 5 bases and J by 6 bases, and 16 bases separated the two germline ends. Germline loops: CDR1 DFQATT, CDR2 SNEGSKA (reference sequence). The length of the CDR3 is 13 residues.

This clonotype was picked up a small number of times. This chain links TRBV6-1 with TRBJ1-3; D not resolved. Germline loops: CDR1 MNHNS, CDR2 SASEGT. Trimming took 2 bases from V and 10 from J, leaving 18 bases between them. This CDR3 is 15 amino acids long. The DNA of the CDR3 is TGTGCCAGCAGTGAAAGCCCCACTCCGTACCTGACCATATATTTT. Amino acids: CASSESPTPYLTIYF.

This clonotype was seen a few times. The gene calls are TRBV20-1 and TRBJ2-5, with 9 positions matching TRBD1. Losses at the gene ends were 5 bases for V and 3 bases for J; bases not matched to a gene: 4. The germline V gene encodes CDR1 DFQATT and CDR2 SNEGSKA (reference sequence). The CDR3 covers 13 residues. CDR3 region: CSAPRDREETQYF. CDR3 in DNA: TGCAGTGCTCCCCGGGACAGGGAAGAGACCCAGTACTTC.

The chain has TRBV20-1 and TRBJ1-3; no reliable D call. The length of the CDR3 is 13 residues. V was pared by 6 bases and J by 4 bases, with 13 bases between. Germline V gene sequence: CDR1 DFQATT, CDR2 SNEGSKA (reference sequence). DNA for the CDR3: TGCAGTGCCAAGGTTTTCGGAGGAAACACCATATATTTT. Translation: CSAKVFGGNTIYF.